Detailed here is one T cell receptor beta chain. These data originate in a study of cytomegalovirus exposure and HLA in healthy donors. On the study more broadly: From donors who were HLA-typed, an early data release held about 85 million unique TCRs.

Per the germline V gene, CDR1 is SGHNT and CDR2 is YENEEA. J lost 8 bases, V lost 4 bases, and 8 bases had no gene match. There are 16 residues in the CDR3. Amplification used 60 Vbeta primers and 13 Jbeta primers. This table comes from immunoSEQ multiplex PCR, and its TCRdb copy is limited to in-frame clones, with some not included. The sample lists about 160,000 clones, around 73% occurring once. The TCR was taken from a woman aged 18-35 years in good health and CMV-seronegative. The chain has TRBV11-3 and TRBJ2-1; TRBD2 agrees at 13 bases. The sample comprised PBMCs. The CDR3 DNA reads as TGTGCCAGCAGCTCCAACGGACTAGCGGGAGTGGATGAGCAGTTCTTC. Its translation: CASSSNGLAGVDEQFF.